One sample yielded the 31 T cell receptor beta chains listed below, sequenced in a study of cytomegalovirus exposure and HLA in healthy donors. Researchers ran the PCR with 60 Vbeta and 13 Jbeta primers. Assay used: immunoSEQ multiplex PCR; TCRdb lists only in-frame clones, some missing. The profile shows some 99,000 clones, around 81% of them singletons. Sequenced: PBMCs. The receptors shown here come from a woman younger than 45 in good health and CMV-seronegative.

CDR3 in DNA: TGTGCCATCAGCCTGGACAGGGGTAGCGGGAGGGCCTACAATGAGCAGTTCTTC. As protein: CAISLDRGSGRAYNEQFF. The V and J genes are TRBV10-3 and TRBJ2-1, with 11 bases fitting TRBD2. CDR1 and CDR2 (germline): ENHRY, SYGVKD. There are 18 residues in the CDR3. The V segment lost 6 bases and the J segment 2 bases; nucleotides outside the gene matches: 12.

This sequence joins TRBV25-1 and TRBJ2-3; 8 bases match TRBD2. The CDR3 covers 15 residues. Germline V gene lookup returns CDR1 MGHDK and CDR2 SYGVNS. The ends lost 4 bases at V and 2 bases at J; junction bases unmatched: 5. CDR3 in DNA: TGTGCCAGCAGTGGGATAGCGGGAAACACAGATACGCAGTATTTT. It yields the protein CASSGIAGNTDTQYF.

The rearrangement links TRBV6-5 to TRBJ1-1; no firm D call. Looked up from germline, CDR1 is MNHEY and CDR2 is SVGAGI. This CDR3 is built from 14 residues. Trimming pared 3 bases from V and 5 bases from J, leaving 13 bases between. The CDR3 DNA reads as TGTGCCAGCAGTTATAGGGAGCGGGGAACTGAAGCTTTCTTT. As protein: CASSYRERGTEAFF.

In its sample, this clone ranks as large. The chain carries TRBV10-3 and TRBJ1-2; D remains unclear. Between the trimmed V and J ends, which lost 2 bases and 8 bases, there was a span of 27 bases. Germline V lookup: CDR1 ENHRY, CDR2 SYGVKD. CDR3 length equals 18 residues. CDR3 coding DNA: TGTGCCATCAGTGAGCTAGTTGCGGGCAGACTCCGCGGTGGCGGCTACACCTTC. Its translation: CAISELVAGRLRGGGYTF.

The chain links TRBV9 to TRBJ2-5; 10 bases map to TRBD1. The CDR3 has 15 residues. V was clipped by 1 base and J by 5 bases; unmatched bases: 5. The germline CDR1 and CDR2 sequences are SGDLS and YYNGEE. The CDR3 DNA reads as TGTGCCAGCAGCGTAAGTGGGACAGGGGTCGAGACCCAGTACTTC. Translation gives CASSVSGTGVETQYF.

This clone was detected once. This chain links TRBV4-1 with TRBJ1-5; D is undetermined. Germline CDR1 and CDR2: MGHRA and YSYEKL. The CDR3 consists of 14 residues. V lost 1 base and J 2 bases, leaving 6 bases between the germline ends. CDR3 bases: TGCGCCAGCAGCCAAGGGCAGGGCAATCAGCCCCAGCATTTT. As protein: CASSQGQGNQPQHF.

This chain links TRBV4-2 with TRBJ1-5; 9 bases fit TRBD1. Germline V gene lookup returns CDR1 LGHNA and CDR2 YNFKEQ. The CDR3 is 14 amino acids. V lost 4 bases and J lost 3; bases outside the gene matches: 1. CDR3 DNA sequence: TGTGCCAGCAGCCGGACAGGGGCCAATCAGCCCCAGCATTTT. Residues: CASSRTGANQPQHF.

The gene calls are TRBV5-8 and TRBJ1-2; 8 positions agree with TRBD1. V trimming: 4 bases; J trimming: 0 bases; junction bases outside the gene matches: 2. Looked up from germline, CDR1 is SGHTS and CDR2 is YDEGEE. The CDR3 runs to 14 residues. CDR3 sequence reads: CASSVQGANYGYTF. DNA for the CDR3: TGTGCCAGCAGCGTACAGGGGGCTAACTATGGCTACACCTTC. Together with reference TRBV5-8 and TRBJ1-2, the CDR3 gives the full variable domain: EAGVTQSPTHLIKTRGQQATLRCSPISGHTSVYWYQQALGLGLQFLLWYDEGEERNRGNFPPRFSGRQFPNYSSELNVNALELEDSALYLCASSVQGANYGYTFGSGTRLTVV.

J is TRBJ2-1 and V is TRBV6-5, with D perhaps TRBD2 (6 bases). This CDR3 region has 16 residues. Germline lookup yields CDR1 MNHEY and CDR2 SVGAGI. Trimming took off 2 bases at V and 0 bases at J, with 11 bases between the two ends. For the CDR3, the DNA is TGTGCCAGCAGTTACGCCGGGAGACCCTCCTACAATGAGCAGTTCTTC. This sequence encodes CASSYAGRPSYNEQFF.

The chain joins TRBV7-9 to TRBJ1-1; D possibly corresponds to TRBD1 (5 bases). Trimming cost V 1 base and J 5 bases, with 11 bases left between them. This CDR3 region has 14 residues. The germline V gene encodes CDR1 SEHNR and CDR2 FQNEAQ (reference sequence). The DNA of the CDR3 is TGTGCCAGCAGCTTAGAGGCTGCAGGGACTGAAGCTTTCTTT. Translating it yields CASSLEAAGTEAFF.

The chain combines TRBV2 with TRBJ1-1; TRBD1 is a possible D gene (5 bases). The CDR3 runs 13 residues. Trimming pared 7 bases from V and 4 bases from J, leaving 13 bases between. CDR1 and CDR2 from the germline V gene are SNHLY and FYNNEI. The CDR3 bases are TGTGCCAGCACCAACAGACAGCTCACTGAAGCTTTCTTT. Encoded protein: CASTNRQLTEAFF.

The chain links TRBV6-6 to TRBJ2-5; 7 nucleotides line up with TRBD2. The DNA end lines up better with TRBJ2-7; the J call may be wrong. This CDR3 is 16 amino acids long. The V gene's germline CDR1 is MNHNY and CDR2 SVGAGI (reference sequence). The CDR3 nucleotides are TGTGCCAGCAGTCCATCTTTCGGGGAGGGTAGCTACGAGCAGTACTTC. Amino acid sequence: CASSPSFGEGSYEQYF.

This chain joins TRBV6-5 and TRBJ2-7, with TRBD1 identical over 9 bases. After removal of 2 bases from V and 3 bases from J, the junction contained 2 bases not matched to a gene. This CDR3 spans 14 amino acids. Per the germline V gene, CDR1 is MNHEY and CDR2 is SVGAGI. The CDR3 DNA reads TGTGCCAGCAGTTACGGGACAGGGATCTACGAGCAGTACTTC. This translates into CASSYGTGIYEQYF.

This chain links TRBV28 with TRBJ2-1, with a possible D match to TRBD2 (5 bases). The V end was cut by 3 bases, the J end by 4 bases, with 16 bases between. CDR1 and CDR2 (germline): MDHEN, SYDVKM. The CDR3 length is 16 residues. The chain's CDR3 is CASSFRSGLNYNEQFF. CDR3 nucleotide sequence: TGTGCCAGCAGTTTTCGGAGCGGCCTAAATTACAATGAGCAGTTCTTC.

V usage is TRBV30 and J usage is TRBJ1-5; D gene ambiguous. The CDR3 contains 14 residues. Per the germline V gene, CDR1 is GTSNPN and CDR2 is SVGIG (reference sequence). V dropped 0 bases and J dropped 9 bases, with 15 bases sitting between them. The CDR3 bases are TGTGCCTGGAGTGTAGAGAGCCGGAGCGGGCCCCAGCATTTT. As protein: CAWSVESRSGPQHF.

A single count supports this clone. V is TRBV19 and J is TRBJ2-6; weak D call: TRBD1 (5 bases). From germline, CDR1 is LNHDA and CDR2 SQIVND (reference sequence). The CDR3 is 13 amino acids. The CDR3 is CAIRDSGANVLTF. For the CDR3, the DNA is TGTGCTATCAGGGACTCTGGGGCCAACGTCCTGACTTTC.

The chain is built from TRBV7-9 and TRBJ2-7; D perhaps matches TRBD2 (5 bases). Germline loops: CDR1 SEHNR, CDR2 FQNEAQ (reference sequence). The CDR3 extends over 15 amino acids. V gave up 6 bases and J gave up 3 bases, with 18 bases separating them. CDR3 bases: TGTGCCAGCAGTTCACCCCGGGAAGGAAACTACGAGCAGTACTTC. Amino acid sequence: CASSSPREGNYEQYF.

This chain joins TRBV7-2 and TRBJ2-3; 7 nucleotides align to TRBD2. The germline V gene encodes CDR1 SGHTA and CDR2 FQGNSA. The J segment lost 4 bases and the V segment lost 3 bases, leaving 4 bases of the junction unmatched. CDR3 length equals 14 residues. CDR3 sequence: CASSFETSPDTQYF. The CDR3, as DNA: TGTGCCAGCAGCTTTGAGACTAGCCCAGATACGCAGTATTTT.

This clone was observed once. V is TRBV19 and J is TRBJ1-1; tentatively, D is TRBD1 (5 bases). The CDR3 covers 13 residues. Trimming stripped 3 bases from V and 8 bases from J, with 13 bases between. Germline V gene sequence: CDR1 LNHDA, CDR2 SQIVND (reference sequence). DNA for the CDR3: TGTGCCAGTAGTATGGGGGTGCGGGAAGAAGCTTTCTTT. Translation: CASSMGVREEAFF.

In this sample, this clone turned up a few times. The chain combines TRBV5-1 with TRBJ2-3, with D unresolved. The V and J ends lost 5 bases and 6 bases respectively, with 13 bases between them. This CDR3 has 13 amino acids. Germline lookup yields CDR1 SGHRS and CDR2 YFSETQ. CDR3 sequence (DNA): TGCGCCAGCAGTTCCCCCTCTCGTGATACGCAGTATTTT. Translating gives CASSSPSRDTQYF.

The table lists this clone with a few counts. The chain carries TRBV27 and TRBJ2-3, with TRBD1 identical over 12 bases. The CDR3 runs 18 residues. Germline CDR1 reads MNHEY; CDR2 reads SMNVEV (reference sequence). V shed 6 bases, J shed 2 bases, and the junction held 12 bases outside the gene matches. CDR3 nucleotide sequence: TGTGCCAGCAGCCTCCGAGGGACAGGGGGCGTCGTCACAGATACGCAGTATTTT. Protein: CASSLRGTGGVVTDTQYF.

The rearrangement links TRBV5-5 to TRBJ2-7, with D possibly matching TRBD2 (5 bases). The CDR3 has 14 amino acids. The germline V gene has CDR1 SGHKS and CDR2 YYEKEE (reference sequence). Trimming took off 3 bases at V and 3 bases at J, with 13 bases between the two ends. CDR3 nucleotides: TGTGCCAGCAGCTCGTGGACTGGTAGCTACGAGCAGTACTTC. Translating it yields CASSSWTGSYEQYF.

In regard to this clone: The sample contains more than one DNA sequence encoding this CDR3. The chain recombines TRBV9 with TRBJ2-2, with TRBD1 as a possible D gene (6 bases). Germline-derived CDR1 and CDR2 are SGDLS and YYNGEE. V was pared by 2 bases and J by 6 bases, with 11 bases between. This CDR3 comprises 14 residues. CDR3 coding DNA: TGTGCCAGCAGCGTGGCAGGGGTACCCGGGGAGCTGTTTTTT. Translation: CASSVAGVPGELFF.

The rearrangement joins TRBV5-5 to TRBJ1-2; a weak D match, TRBD1 (5 bases). Germline V gives CDR1 SGHKS, CDR2 YYEKEE (reference sequence). The CDR3 spans 14 residues. V lost 0 bases, J lost 4 bases, and 10 bases lay in between. This CDR3 reads CASSLDGGSYGYTF. The CDR3 DNA reads as TGTGCCAGCAGCTTGGACGGGGGGAGCTATGGCTACACCTTC.

The CDR3, as DNA: TGTGCCAGCAGCTTAATTCTAGCTCGCACAGATACGCAGTATTTT. Its protein is CASSLILARTDTQYF. This chain uses TRBV7-9 with TRBJ2-3; possibly TRBD2 for D (5 bases). From germline, CDR1 is SEHNR and CDR2 FQNEAQ (reference sequence). The CDR3 has 15 residues. The ends were cut back, 2 bases at V and 1 base at J, with 10 bases in the middle. The full variable domain, completed using reference TRBV7-9 and TRBJ2-3, is DTGVSQNPRHKITKRGQNVTFRCDPISEHNRLYWYRQTLGQGPEFLTYFQNEAQLEKSRLLSDRFSAERPKGSFSTLEIQRTEQGDSAMYLCASSLILARTDTQYFGPGTRLTVL.

V and J are TRBV27 and TRBJ2-4; D may be TRBD1 (9 bases). Trimming removed 4 bases from V and 0 bases from J, with 19 bases in between. This CDR3 is 18 amino acids long. Germline CDR1 and CDR2: MNHEY and SMNVEV (reference sequence). This chain's CDR3 is CASSSIAGQGLAKNIQYF. CDR3 nucleotides: TGTGCCAGCAGTTCCATAGCGGGACAGGGCCTAGCCAAAAACATTCAGTACTTC.

The genes are TRBV6-1 and TRBJ2-6; no reliable D call. Germline V lookup: CDR1 MNHNS, CDR2 SASEGT. The V gene lost 6 bases and the J gene lost 2 bases, with 8 bases spanning the gap. The CDR3 spans 14 residues. The CDR3 protein is CASRPTAGANVLTF. The DNA of the CDR3 is TGTGCCAGCAGGCCTACTGCTGGGGCCAACGTCCTGACTTTC.

A single count supports this clone. One end of the junction fails to match germline, which may point to a read error. The V gene is TRBV11-2, the J gene TRBJ2-1; D is uncertain. The V gene's germline CDR1 is SGHAT and CDR2 FQNNGV. There are 14 residues in the CDR3. CDR3 residues: CASSLGAVYNEQFF. In DNA, the CDR3 is TGTGCCAGCAGCTTAGGGGCTGTCTACAATGAGCAATTCTTC. The full variable domain, completed using reference TRBV11-2 and TRBJ2-1, is EAGVAQSPRYKIIEKRQSVAFWCNPISGHATLYWYQQILGQGPKLLIQFQNNGVVDDSQLPKDRFSAERLKGVDSTLKIQPAKLEDSAVYLCASSLGAVYNEQFFGPGTRLTVL.

The chain carries TRBV28 and TRBJ2-3, with D possibly being TRBD2 (5 bases). The CDR3 has 16 residues. V dropped 8 bases and J dropped 1 base, with 19 bases sitting between them. CDR1 is MDHEN and CDR2 is SYDVKM in the germline V gene. CDR3: CASPPWRALGTDTQYF. In DNA, the CDR3 is TGTGCCAGCCCTCCCTGGCGGGCCTTGGGCACAGATACGCAGTATTTT.

The chain combines TRBV28 with TRBJ1-2; D possibly corresponds to TRBD1 (5 bases). Per the germline V gene, CDR1 is MDHEN and CDR2 is SYDVKM. Trimming left V 6 bases short and J 7 bases short, with 12 bases between. This CDR3 contains 12 residues. In DNA, the CDR3 is TGTGCCAGCAGCCAGGGCCCCCCTGGCTACACCTTC. Protein sequence: CASSQGPPGYTF.

The rearrangement uses TRBV5-4 and TRBJ2-7; D may be TRBD2 (5 bases). The V gene's germline CDR1 is SGHNT and CDR2 YYREEE (reference sequence). The CDR3 spans 15 residues. The V end was cut by 4 bases, the J end by 1 base, with 15 bases between. CDR3 residues: CASSLGGGRSYEQYF. CDR3 nucleotides: TGTGCCAGCAGCCTGGGTGGAGGCAGATCCTACGAGCAGTACTTC.